The T cell receptor (beta chain) under discussion was sequenced for a study of blood T cells in healthy people across ages. Overall study findings and caveats: Unsorted PBMCs prevented conclusive naive versus antigen-experienced comparison. A strong correlation was seen between TCR beta diversity and naive T cell percentage.

Through a sample-barcoded 5' primer and a J-beta primer mix, a second PCR was run for roughly 7 to 11 cycles. TCRdb re-called the 5' RACE reads with MiXCR, one entry per CDR3 protein. Counted here are approximately 1,700,000 distinct CDR3 sequences, more than 35% occurring once; the ten biggest clones make up roughly 23%. Note on this clonotype: Its antigen is not identified.

Samples had at least 7 million PBMCs isolated from them. The V gene end was trimmed by 10 bases and the J gene end by 7 bases; junction bases not matched to a gene: 11. Germline V gives CDR1 MDHEN, CDR2 SYDVKM. CDR3 size: 14 residues. V gene TRBV28 combines with J gene TRBJ2-1; 9 positions match TRBD1. Sample: blood. The receptor comes from a human donor in good health. The CDR3 protein is CAILPGTGRNEQFF. CDR3 DNA: TGTGCCATCCTGCCCGGGACAGGGAGGAATGAGCAGTTCTTC. The variable domain in full, completed from reference TRBV28 and TRBJ2-1, reads DVKVTQSSRYLVKRTGEKVFLECVQDMDHENMFWYRQDPGLGLRLIYFSYDVKMKEKGDIPEGYSVSREKKERFSLILESASTNQTSMYLCAILPGTGRNEQFFGPGTRLTVL.